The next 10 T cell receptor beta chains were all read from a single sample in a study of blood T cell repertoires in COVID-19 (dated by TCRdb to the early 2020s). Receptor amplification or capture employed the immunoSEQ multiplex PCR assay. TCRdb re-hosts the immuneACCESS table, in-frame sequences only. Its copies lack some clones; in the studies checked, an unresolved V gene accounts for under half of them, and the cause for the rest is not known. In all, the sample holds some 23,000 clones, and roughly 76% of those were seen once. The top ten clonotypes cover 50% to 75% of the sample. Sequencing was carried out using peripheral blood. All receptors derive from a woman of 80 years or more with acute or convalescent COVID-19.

In DNA form, the CDR3 reads TGTGCCAGCAGTATGGGACAGGGGAACACTGAAGCTTTCTTT. Protein: CASSMGQGNTEAFF. This rearrangement joins TRBV6-4 to TRBJ1-1; 9 bases map to TRBD1. This CDR3 is 14 amino acids long. Trimming took 5 bases from V and 1 from J; bases not matched to a gene: 2. Germline V lookup: CDR1 MRHNA, CDR2 SNTAGT.

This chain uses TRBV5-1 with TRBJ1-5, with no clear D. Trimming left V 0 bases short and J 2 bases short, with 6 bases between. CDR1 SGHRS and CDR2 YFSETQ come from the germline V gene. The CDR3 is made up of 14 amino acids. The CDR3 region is CASSLAVGNQPQHF. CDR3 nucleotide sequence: TGCGCCAGCAGCTTGGCCGTAGGCAATCAGCCCCAGCATTTT.

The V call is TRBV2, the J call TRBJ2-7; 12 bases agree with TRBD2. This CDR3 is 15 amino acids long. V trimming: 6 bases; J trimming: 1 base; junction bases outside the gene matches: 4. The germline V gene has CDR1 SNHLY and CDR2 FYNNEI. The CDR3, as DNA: TGTGCCAGCAGCGGACTAGCGGGGCCATCCTACGAGCAGTACTTC. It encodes CASSGLAGPSYEQYF.

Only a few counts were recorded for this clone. The CDR3 loop reads CASSPRERNNEQFF. The CDR3 DNA follows: TGTGCCAGCAGCCCACGGGAGCGGAACAATGAGCAGTTCTTC. The rearrangement uses TRBV9 and TRBJ2-1; possible D gene TRBD2, 6 bases. Between the trimmed V and J ends, which lost 4 bases and 5 bases, there was a span of 13 bases. CDR1 SGDLS and CDR2 YYNGEE come from the germline V gene. This CDR3 spans 14 amino acids.

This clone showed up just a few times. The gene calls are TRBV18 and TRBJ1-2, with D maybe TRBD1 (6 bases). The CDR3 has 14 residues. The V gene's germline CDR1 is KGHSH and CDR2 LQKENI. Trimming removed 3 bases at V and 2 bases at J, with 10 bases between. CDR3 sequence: CASSPARGNYGYTF. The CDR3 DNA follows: TGTGCCAGCTCACCGGCCAGGGGAAACTATGGCTACACCTTC.

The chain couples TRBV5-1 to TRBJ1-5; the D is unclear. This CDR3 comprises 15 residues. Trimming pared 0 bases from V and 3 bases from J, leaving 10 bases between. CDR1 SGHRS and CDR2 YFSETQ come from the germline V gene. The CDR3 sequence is CASSLVPGNNQPQHF. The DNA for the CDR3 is TGCGCCAGCAGCTTGGTCCCAGGAAACAATCAGCCCCAGCATTTT.

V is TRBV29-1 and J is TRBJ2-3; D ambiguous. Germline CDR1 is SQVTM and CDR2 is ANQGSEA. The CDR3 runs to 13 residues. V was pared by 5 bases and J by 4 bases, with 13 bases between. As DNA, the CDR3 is TGCAGCGTTAAGACCGGGTTCCCAGATACGCAGTATTTT. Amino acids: CSVKTGFPDTQYF.

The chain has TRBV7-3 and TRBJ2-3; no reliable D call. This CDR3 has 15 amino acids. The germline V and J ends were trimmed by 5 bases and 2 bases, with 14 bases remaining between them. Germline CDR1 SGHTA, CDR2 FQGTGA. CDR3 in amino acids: CASSPIPTSTDTQYF. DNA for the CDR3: TGTGCCAGCAGCCCCATACCCACATCCACAGATACGCAGTATTTT.

The CDR3 DNA sequence: TGCAGCGTTGATGGAGGAAACTATGGCTACACCTTC. Translation: CSVDGGNYGYTF. The chain joins TRBV29-1 to TRBJ1-2; D is uncertain. V was trimmed by 3 bases and J by 2 bases, leaving 7 bases between them. Germline loops: CDR1 SQVTM, CDR2 ANQGSEA. The CDR3 is 12 residues long.

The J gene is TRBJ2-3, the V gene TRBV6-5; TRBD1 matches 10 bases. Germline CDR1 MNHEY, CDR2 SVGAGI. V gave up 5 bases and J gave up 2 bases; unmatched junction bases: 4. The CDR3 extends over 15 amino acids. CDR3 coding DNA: TGTGCCAGCAGTCTCGACAGGGGGCCCACAGATACGCAGTATTTT. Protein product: CASSLDRGPTDTQYF.